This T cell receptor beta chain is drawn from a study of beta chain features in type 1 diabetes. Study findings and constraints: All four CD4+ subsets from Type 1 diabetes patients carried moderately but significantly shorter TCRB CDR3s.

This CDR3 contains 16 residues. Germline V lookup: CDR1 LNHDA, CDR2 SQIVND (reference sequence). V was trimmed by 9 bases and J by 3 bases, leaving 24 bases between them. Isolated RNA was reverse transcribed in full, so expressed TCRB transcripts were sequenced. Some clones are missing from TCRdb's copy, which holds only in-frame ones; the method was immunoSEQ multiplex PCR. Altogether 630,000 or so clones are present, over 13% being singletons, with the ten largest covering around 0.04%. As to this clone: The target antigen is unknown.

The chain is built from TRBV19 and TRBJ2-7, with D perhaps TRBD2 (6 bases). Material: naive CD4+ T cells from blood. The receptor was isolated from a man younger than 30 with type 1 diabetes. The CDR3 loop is CASRELGQGGGYEQYF. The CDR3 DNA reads TGTGCCAGCCGCGAGTTAGGGCAGGGAGGCGGCTACGAGCAGTACTTC.